This is a list of T cell receptor beta chains from one sample in a study of T cells in Graves' hyperthyroidism and ophthalmopathy. A single record per CDR3 protein comes from TCRdb applying MiXCR to the multiplex PCR reads. This sample has 200,000 to 300,000 distinct CDR3 sequences, with over 15% found just once. The sequenced sample was blood. These receptors were collected from a woman younger than 35 with Graves' ophthalmopathy. The CDR3 runs from the conserved cysteine through the conserved F or W. The D gene is left open where the match is weak. Clone size, where shown, is once, few, many, or a class for clones that have expanded.

D gene: -
clone size: many
V gene: TRBV3-1
J gene: TRBJ2-1
CDR3 DNA: TGTGCCAGCAGCCTGTCGGGTTGGCATTACAATGAGCAGTTCTTC
CDR3 protein: CASSLSGWHYNEQFF

D gene: TRBD1
clone size: -
V gene: TRBV2
J gene: TRBJ1-1
CDR3 DNA: TGTGCCAGCCAGTTCGGTGGGAGACAGGGGACTGAAGCTTTCTTT
CDR3 protein: CASQFGGRQGTEAFF

D gene: -
clone size: many
V gene: TRBV10-3
J gene: TRBJ2-3
CDR3 DNA: TGTGCCATCAGGCGTGGGTTCCGGGGCGGGGATACGCAGTATTTT
CDR3 protein: CAIRRGFRGGDTQYF

D gene: -
clone size: few
V gene: TRBV10-3
J gene: TRBJ2-7
CDR3 DNA: TGTGCCATCAGTGGGTCTTGGGAGCAGTACTTC
CDR3 protein: CAISGSWEQYF

D gene: -
clone size: many
V gene: TRBV10-3
J gene: TRBJ2-4
CDR3 DNA: TGTGCCATCAGCGCTAGCTCGGGCTCTGGGCGGAACAAAAACATTCAGTACTTC
CDR3 protein: CAISASSGSGRNKNIQYF

D gene: TRBD2
clone size: -
V gene: TRBV12-3/TRBV12-4
J gene: TRBJ2-1
CDR3 DNA: TGTGCCAGCGGGGCCCGGTTGGGACTAGCGGGAGGGGGTAATGAGCAGTTCTTC
CDR3 protein: CASGARLGLAGGGNEQFF

D gene: -
clone size: many
V gene: TRBV30
J gene: TRBJ2-5
CDR3 DNA: TGTGCCTGGAGTTGGGGGGGGGCCCAAGAGACCCAGTACTTC
CDR3 protein: CAWSWGGAQETQYF

D gene: -
clone size: many
V gene: TRBV2
J gene: TRBJ2-1
CDR3 DNA: TGTGCCAACTCCGAGGACGGGATCTACAATGAGCAGTTCTTC
CDR3 protein: CANSEDGIYNEQFF

D gene: TRBD1
clone size: few
V gene: TRBV6-5
J gene: TRBJ1-5
CDR3 DNA: TGTGCCAGCAGTTACACAACCCGGGACAGGTATAGCAATCAGCCCCAGCATTTT
CDR3 protein: CASSYTTRDRYSNQPQHF

D gene: TRBD2
clone size: -
V gene: TRBV20-1
J gene: TRBJ2-1
CDR3 DNA: TGCAGTGCTAGAGAACTAGCGGGCAATGAGCAGTTCTTC
CDR3 protein: CSARELAGNEQFF

D gene: TRBD2
clone size: -
V gene: TRBV5-1
J gene: TRBJ2-1
CDR3 DNA: TGCGCCAACTTGTGTGGTAGCGGGGGCTACAATGAGCAGTTCTTC
CDR3 protein: CANLCGSGGYNEQFF

D gene: -
clone size: many
V gene: TRBV18
J gene: TRBJ1-4
CDR3 DNA: TGTGCCAGCTCACCACAGTCAGGTGGACAGGAAAAACTGTTTTTT
CDR3 protein: CASSPQSGGQEKLFF

D gene: -
clone size: many
V gene: TRBV20-1
J gene: TRBJ1-1
CDR3 DNA: TGCAGTGCTGTCACCGAGGGGATGAACACTGAAGCTTTCTTT
CDR3 protein: CSAVTEGMNTEAFF

D gene: -
clone size: many
V gene: TRBV7-9
J gene: TRBJ2-1
CDR3 DNA: TGTGCCAGCTACCCTTCGGGTTACAATGAGCAGTTCTTC
CDR3 protein: CASYPSGYNEQFF

D gene: -
clone size: many
V gene: TRBV24-1
J gene: TRBJ2-2
CDR3 DNA: TGTGCCACCAGTGTTGCAGGAAACACCGGGGAGCTGTTTTTT
CDR3 protein: CATSVAGNTGELFF

D gene: -
clone size: many
V gene: TRBV20-1
J gene: TRBJ2-3
CDR3 DNA: TGCAGTGCTACCCTGCCTAGCACAGATACGCAGTATTTT
CDR3 protein: CSATLPSTDTQYF

D gene: -
clone size: -
V gene: TRBV5-1
J gene: TRBJ2-2
CDR3 DNA: TGCGCCAGCAGCTTGTCACTAGTGGCCGGGGAGCTGTTTTTT
CDR3 protein: CASSLSLVAGELFF

D gene: -
clone size: many
V gene: TRBV28
J gene: TRBJ1-1
CDR3 DNA: TGTGCCAGCAGTTTAATCGGGCTTTCGAACACTGAAGCTTTCTTT
CDR3 protein: CASSLIGLSNTEAFF

D gene: -
clone size: many
V gene: TRBV6-1
J gene: TRBJ1-2
CDR3 DNA: TGTGCCAGCAGTGAAGATCAGGGAGGGGGCTACACCTTC
CDR3 protein: CASSEDQGGGYTF

D gene: -
clone size: many
V gene: TRBV6-1
J gene: TRBJ2-1
CDR3 DNA: TGTGCCAGCAGTTTGGAAGCCTCTTACAATGAGCAGTTCTTC
CDR3 protein: CASSLEASYNEQFF

D gene: TRBD1
clone size: -
V gene: TRBV7-9
J gene: TRBJ1-1
CDR3 DNA: TGTGCCAGCAGCCCTACGAGGACAGGCCCTATTATCATGAACACTGAAGCTTTCTTT
CDR3 protein: CASSPTRTGPIIMNTEAFF

D gene: TRBD1
clone size: -
V gene: TRBV11-2
J gene: TRBJ2-7
CDR3 DNA: TGTGCCAGCAGACCCGGGACAGGGCGTGAACAGTACTTC
CDR3 protein: CASRPGTGREQYF

D gene: -
clone size: many
V gene: TRBV13
J gene: TRBJ1-2
CDR3 DNA: TGTGCCAGCAGCTTAGGTCAGCCCTTCGAGGGCTACACCTTC
CDR3 protein: CASSLGQPFEGYTF

D gene: -
clone size: many
V gene: TRBV20-1
J gene: TRBJ1-5
CDR3 DNA: TGCAGTGCGGGGCAGGACCATCAGCCCCAGCATTTT
CDR3 protein: CSAGQDHQPQHF

D gene: TRBD1
clone size: many
V gene: TRBV28
J gene: TRBJ1-4
CDR3 DNA: TGTGCCAGCAGCCGAGGGACAGGGGCTGGTGAAAAACTGTTTTTT
CDR3 protein: CASSRGTGAGEKLFF

D gene: TRBD1
clone size: many
V gene: TRBV13
J gene: TRBJ1-1
CDR3 DNA: TGTGCCAGCAGCCCAAAGACAGGGAGTATGGACACTGAAGCTTTCTTT
CDR3 protein: CASSPKTGSMDTEAFF

D gene: TRBD2
clone size: few
V gene: TRBV7-8
J gene: TRBJ2-1
CDR3 DNA: TGTGCCAGCAGCCCCCCCCCGGCGGGAGGACTCTACAATGAGCAGTTCTTC
CDR3 protein: CASSPPPAGGLYNEQFF

D gene: TRBD2
clone size: many
V gene: TRBV6-4
J gene: TRBJ2-1
CDR3 DNA: TGTGCCAGCAGTGACTCGAAACTAGCGCCCTACAATGAGCAGTTCTTC
CDR3 protein: CASSDSKLAPYNEQFF

D gene: TRBD1
clone size: -
V gene: TRBV11-2
J gene: TRBJ2-1
CDR3 DNA: TGTGCCAGCAGAAGGACAGGGGATCTCGACAATGAGCAGTTCTTC
CDR3 protein: CASRRTGDLDNEQFF

D gene: -
clone size: many
V gene: TRBV6-2/TRBV6-3
J gene: TRBJ2-1
CDR3 DNA: TGTGCCAGCATGGGGTCTGAAACATACAATGAGCAGTTCTTC
CDR3 protein: CASMGSETYNEQFF

D gene: -
clone size: -
V gene: TRBV5-8
J gene: TRBJ1-4
CDR3 DNA: TGTGCCAGCAGTCAATACAGTGCAACTAATGAAAAACTGTTTTTT
CDR3 protein: CASSQYSATNEKLFF

D gene: TRBD2
clone size: once
V gene: TRBV29-1
J gene: TRBJ2-1
CDR3 DNA: TGCAGCGTCTCCTACCCCGGGACTAGCGGGAGGGCCTATTACAATGAGCAGTTCTTC
CDR3 protein: CSVSYPGTSGRAYYNEQFF

D gene: TRBD1
clone size: -
V gene: TRBV6-2/TRBV6-3
J gene: TRBJ1-1
CDR3 DNA: TGTGCCAGCAGTCGACCCCGGGACAGTGAAGCTTTCTTT
CDR3 protein: CASSRPRDSEAFF

D gene: -
clone size: many
V gene: TRBV5-1
J gene: TRBJ1-6
CDR3 DNA: TGCGCCAGCAGCTTGGTAGGAGCAGGGGATTCACCCCTCCACTTT
CDR3 protein: CASSLVGAGDSPLHF

D gene: TRBD2
clone size: -
V gene: TRBV9
J gene: TRBJ2-3
CDR3 DNA: TGTGCCAGCAGCGTTTTGGGAGGGGCAGATACGCAGTATTTT
CDR3 protein: CASSVLGGADTQYF

D gene: TRBD1
clone size: many
V gene: TRBV7-2
J gene: TRBJ2-1
CDR3 DNA: TGTGCCAGCAACCCGAAGACAGGGAGACTATCCTACAATGAGCAGTTCTTC
CDR3 protein: CASNPKTGRLSYNEQFF

D gene: -
clone size: many
V gene: TRBV12-3/TRBV12-4
J gene: TRBJ1-5
CDR3 DNA: TGTGCCAGCAGTTTCGGGGCTCAACAGCCCCAGCATTTT
CDR3 protein: CASSFGAQQPQHF

D gene: TRBD1
clone size: many
V gene: TRBV10-1
J gene: TRBJ2-5
CDR3 DNA: TGCGCCAGCAGCGTCGGGACAGGGCAAGAGACCCAGTACTTC
CDR3 protein: CASSVGTGQETQYF

D gene: -
clone size: many
V gene: TRBV27
J gene: TRBJ2-5
CDR3 DNA: TGTGCCAGCAGTTTACGTCCGTCCCGTGCGACCCAGTACTTC
CDR3 protein: CASSLRPSRATQYF

D gene: -
clone size: many
V gene: TRBV30
J gene: TRBJ1-1
CDR3 DNA: TGTGCCTGGGGCTCAAGGGGGGACACTGAAGCTTTCTTT
CDR3 protein: CAWGSRGDTEAFF

D gene: -
clone size: many
V gene: TRBV7-9
J gene: TRBJ1-4
CDR3 DNA: TGTGCCAGCAGCCATACCCAGGGTTATGAAAAACTGTTTTTT
CDR3 protein: CASSHTQGYEKLFF

D gene: TRBD2
clone size: many
V gene: TRBV25-1
J gene: TRBJ2-5
CDR3 DNA: TGTGCCAGCAGTGACGGACTAGCGGGTTGGGAGACCCAGTACTTC
CDR3 protein: CASSDGLAGWETQYF

D gene: -
clone size: many
V gene: TRBV18
J gene: TRBJ1-1
CDR3 DNA: TGTGCCAGCTCACCACCGAACAGGATGAACACTGAAGCTTTCTTT
CDR3 protein: CASSPPNRMNTEAFF

D gene: TRBD1
clone size: -
V gene: TRBV2
J gene: TRBJ2-4
CDR3 DNA: TGTGCCAGCAGTGAAAGACAGGGGAAGGACATTCAGTACTTC
CDR3 protein: CASSERQGKDIQYF